The sequence of this T cell receptor (delta chain) was determined in a study of gamma-delta chains in newborns, infants, children. About the research overall: Polyclonal expansion of innate γδ T cells after birth follows microbial exposure.

TCRdb ran CATT on the reads. The table lists 4,200 or so delta-chain clones, more than 5% of them singletons. Germline V gives CDR1 TSWWSYY, CDR2 QGS. The CDR3 is 17 residues long. Trimming took 5 bases from V and 0 from J, leaving 19 bases between them. The sequencing sample was made of blood. The chain combines TRDV1 with TRDJ1; no firm D call. The TCR was taken from a child who was a newborn, infant or young child, either healthy, febrile or measles-vaccinated (not recorded which). The CDR3 coding sequence is TGTGCTCTTGGGAACCCTCCGGAACCGCCAAACACCGATAAACTCATCTTT. Translated: CALGNPPEPPNTDKLIF.